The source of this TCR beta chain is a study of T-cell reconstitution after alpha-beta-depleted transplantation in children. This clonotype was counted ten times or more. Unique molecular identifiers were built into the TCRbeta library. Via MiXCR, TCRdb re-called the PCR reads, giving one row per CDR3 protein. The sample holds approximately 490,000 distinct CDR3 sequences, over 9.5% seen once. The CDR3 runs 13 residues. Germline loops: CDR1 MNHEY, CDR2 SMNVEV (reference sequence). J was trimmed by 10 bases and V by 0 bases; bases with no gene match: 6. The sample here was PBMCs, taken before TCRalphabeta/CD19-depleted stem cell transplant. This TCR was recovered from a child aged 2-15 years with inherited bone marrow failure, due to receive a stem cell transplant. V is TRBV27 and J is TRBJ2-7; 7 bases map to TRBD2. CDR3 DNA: TGTGCCAGCAGTTTATCCCAGGGAGGGAGACAGTACTTC. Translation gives CASSLSQGGRQYF.